Sequencing of this T cell receptor delta chain was carried out in a study of gamma-delta chains in newborns, infants, children. Germline values: CDR1 TSWWSYY, CDR2 QGS. V dropped 0 bases and J dropped 0; count of bases not matched to a gene: 23. CDR3 length: 25 amino acids. TCRdb repeated clone calling on the reads with CATT. The sample includes about 6,400 delta-chain clones, 2.6% of them seen just once. This sequence was found in a child who was a newborn, infant or young child, either healthy, febrile or measles-vaccinated (not recorded which). Sequencing was carried out using blood. The chain employs TRDV1 and TRDJ3; 7 nucleotides align to TRDD3. The CDR3 protein is CALGELTLYSVLGFPSSWDTRQMFF. Here the CDR3 DNA reads TGTGCTCTTGGGGAACTAACCCTGTACTCTGTACTGGGGTTCCCTAGCTCCTGGGACACCCGACAGATGTTTTTC.